The clone carrying this T cell receptor beta chain was seen a few times. The data were obtained in a study of T cells after yellow fever vaccination. Overall study context: SMART-Seq v4 Ultra Low Input handled preparation of low-cell-number fractions.

Each CDR3 protein is one row after TCRdb ran MiXCR on the 5' RACE reads. Counted here are 610,000 or so distinct CDR3 sequences, 12% occurring once; the ten biggest clones make up approximately 15%. This CDR3 contains 15 residues. Germline V gene lookup returns CDR1 SGHDN and CDR2 FVKESK. Between the trimmed V and J ends, which lost 1 base and 2 bases, there was a span of 10 bases. This rearrangement joins TRBV14 to TRBJ2-3; D uncertain. The sequencing here drew on PBMCs, taken on the day of the yellow fever booster vaccination. The TCR sequence derives from a young man who received the YFV17D yellow fever vaccine. The CDR3 reads CASSQVKGLTDTQYF. The CDR3 DNA reads TGTGCCAGCAGCCAAGTTAAGGGCCTCACAGATACGCAGTATTTT.